The rows below give T cell receptor beta chains drawn from one sample of a study of cytomegalovirus exposure and HLA in healthy donors. Using immunoSEQ multiplex PCR, the repertoire was profiled, and TCRdb retains in-frame clones only, with some absent. Altogether more than 110,000 clones are present, around 9.7% being singletons, with the ten largest covering approximately 1.7%. The sequenced material came from PBMCs. Every receptor here comes from a man in his fifties or sixties in good health and CMV-seronegative. CDR3s include the opening cysteine and the closing phenylalanine or tryptophan. A D gene is named only where the DNA matches it firmly. The listing skips clone size in some rows; elsewhere it reads once, few, many or a size class.

CDR3 | DNA | V | size | length | D | J
CASSIDPRGGGGYTF | TGTGCCAGTAGTATAGATCCCCGAGGAGGCGGTGGCTACACCTTC | TRBV19 | NA | 15 | NA | TRBJ1-2
CASSFLGATDTQYF | TGTGCCAGCAGTTTCTTAGGGGCGACAGATACGCAGTATTTT | TRBV6-5 | NA | 14 | NA | TRBJ2-3
CASGLAGGPSTDTQYF | TGTGCCAGTGGACTAGCGGGAGGTCCTAGCACAGATACGCAGTATTTT | TRBV7-9 | NA | 16 | TRBD2 | TRBJ2-3
CASSLARNTEAFF | TGTGCCAGCAGCTTAGCCCGGAACACTGAAGCTTTCTTT | TRBV7-9 | NA | 13 | NA | TRBJ1-1
CASSPPNRGGYTF | TGTGCCAGCAGTCCGCCCAACAGGGGCGGCTACACCTTC | TRBV28 | NA | 13 | TRBD1 | TRBJ1-2
CASSTWTATNEKLFF | TGTGCCAGTAGTACTTGGACAGCAACTAATGAAAAACTGTTTTTT | TRBV19 | few | 15 | NA | TRBJ1-4
CASSIDRGNQPQHF | TGTGCCAGTAGTATAGATCGGGGCAATCAGCCCCAGCATTTT | TRBV19 | NA | 14 | NA | TRBJ1-5
CAGATNEKLFF | TGCGCAGGGGCAACTAATGAAAAACTGTTTTTT | TRBV2 | NA | 11 | NA | TRBJ1-4
CASSQDPQGSDEQYF | TGCGCCAGCAGCCAAGATCCCCAGGGTTCGGACGAGCAGTACTTC | TRBV4-1 | few | 15 | NA | TRBJ2-7
CASSDPTREGDTQYF | TGTGCCAGCAGCGATCCGACCAGGGAGGGGGATACGCAGTATTTT | TRBV7-8 | few | 15 | TRBD2 | TRBJ2-3
CASSLLAVGYYEQYF | TGTGCCAGCAGCTTATTGGCTGTGGGCTACTACGAGCAGTACTTC | TRBV11-2 | NA | 15 | NA | TRBJ2-7
CASSLSGRAYEQYF | TGTGCCAGCAGTTTAAGCGGGAGGGCCTACGAGCAGTACTTC | TRBV28 | NA | 14 | TRBD2 | TRBJ2-7
CASTPRGGPEMNTEAFF | TGCGCCAGCACCCCGAGGGGGGGTCCCGAGATGAACACTGAAGCTTTCTTT | TRBV5-1 | few | 17 | NA | TRBJ1-1
CASSVASRLAGAYNEQFF | TGTGCCAGCAGCGTCGCCTCTCGACTAGCGGGGGCCTACAATGAGCAGTTCTTC | TRBV9 | NA | 18 | TRBD2 | TRBJ2-1
CASSEGSQGNEQFF | TGTGCCAGCAGTGAGGGGAGTCAGGGGAATGAGCAGTTCTTC | TRBV6-4 | NA | 14 | NA | TRBJ2-1
CASTILGQGSYEQYF | TGTGCCAGCACTATTTTGGGACAGGGATCCTACGAGCAGTACTTC | TRBV6-1 | NA | 15 | TRBD1 | TRBJ2-7
CASSEAWSAYTGELFF | TGTGCCAGCAGTGAAGCTTGGAGCGCCTACACCGGGGAGCTGTTTTTT | TRBV6-1 | NA | 16 | NA | TRBJ2-2
CAWSGGGGTEAFF | TGTGCCTGGAGCGGCGGGGGGGGCACTGAAGCTTTCTTT | TRBV30 | NA | 13 | NA | TRBJ1-1
CASSLVRTGTYNEKLFF | TGTGCCAGCAGCTTAGTCCGGACAGGGACCTATAATGAAAAACTGTTTTTT | TRBV7-2 | NA | 17 | TRBD1 | TRBJ1-4
CASRLQQGAYEQYF | TGTGCCAGCAGGCTGCAGCAGGGGGCCTACGAGCAGTACTTC | TRBV28 | NA | 14 | TRBD1 | TRBJ2-7
CASSLDGGVGEKLFF | TGTGCCAGCAGCCTTGACGGGGGGGTAGGGGAAAAACTGTTTTTT | TRBV7-3 | NA | 15 | NA | TRBJ1-4
CASSYDSAGELFF | TGTGCCAGCAGTTATGACTCGGCCGGGGAGCTGTTTTTT | TRBV6-5 | NA | 13 | NA | TRBJ2-2
CASSLDYGNTIYF | TGTGCCAGCAGCCTGGACTACGGAAACACCATATATTTT | TRBV7-3 | few | 13 | NA | TRBJ1-3
CAWRNRGVNEQFF | TGTGCCTGGAGGAACAGGGGTGTGAATGAGCAGTTCTTC | TRBV30 | NA | 13 | TRBD1 | TRBJ2-1
CASSPGQGNEKLFF | TGTGCCAGCTCACCGGGACAGGGAAATGAAAAACTGTTTTTT | TRBV18 | few | 14 | TRBD1 | TRBJ1-4
CASSDGQGANVLTF | TGTGCCAGCAGTGACGGACAGGGCGCCAACGTCCTGACTTTC | TRBV6-1 | few | 14 | TRBD1 | TRBJ2-6
CASRDRGVADTQYF | TGTGCCAGCAGGGACAGGGGCGTTGCAGATACGCAGTATTTT | TRBV6-1 | few | 14 | TRBD1 | TRBJ2-3
CASSLVHQGSTEAFF | TGTGCCAGCAGCTTGGTGCACCAGGGATCTACTGAAGCTTTCTTT | TRBV5-6 | NA | 15 | NA | TRBJ1-1
CASSLEGSSGRRSDTQYF | TGTGCCAGCAGCTTAGAAGGGTCTAGCGGGAGAAGATCAGATACGCAGTATTTT | TRBV11-3 | NA | 18 | TRBD2 | TRBJ2-3
CAWDGQGPLGGNTIYF | TGTGCCTGGGATGGACAGGGGCCCCTCGGTGGAAACACCATATATTTT | TRBV30 | NA | 16 | TRBD1 | TRBJ1-3
CASSQDASGSYNEQFF | TGTGCCAGCAGCCAAGATGCTAGCGGGTCCTACAATGAGCAGTTCTTC | TRBV4-2 | NA | 16 | TRBD2 | TRBJ2-1
CASRFSAGTEAFF | TGTGCCAGCCGATTTTCTGCGGGCACTGAAGCTTTCTTT | TRBV25-1 | few | 13 | NA | TRBJ1-1
CATGGREYTGELFF | TGTGCCACGGGAGGCAGGGAGTACACCGGGGAGCTGTTTTTT | TRBV19 | NA | 14 | TRBD2 | TRBJ2-2
CASSLSSRVRADTQYF | TGTGCCAGCAGTTTATCGTCCAGGGTTCGGGCAGATACGCAGTATTTT | TRBV27 | NA | 16 | NA | TRBJ2-3
CASRTTGAGGNYGYTF | TGTGCCAGCAGGACAACAGGGGCCGGGGGTAACTATGGCTACACCTTC | TRBV11-2 | few | 16 | TRBD1 | TRBJ1-2
CASSPSGGPIAKNIQYF | TGTGCCAGCAGCCCCTCGGGGGGCCCAATAGCCAAAAACATTCAGTACTTC | TRBV5-4 | NA | 17 | NA | TRBJ2-4
CASSDLTGTDTQYF | TGTGCCAGCAGCGACCTGACTGGCACAGATACGCAGTATTTT | TRBV9 | NA | 14 | NA | TRBJ2-3
CASSFRQGNYGYTF | TGTGCCAGCAGCTTTCGACAGGGTAACTATGGCTACACCTTC | TRBV6-5 | few | 14 | TRBD1 | TRBJ1-2
CASRGTMGPTAALFF | TGTGCCAGTAGAGGGACTATGGGCCCAACCGCGGCGCTGTTTTTT | TRBV19 | NA | 15 | TRBD2 | TRBJ2-2
CASRSSHSQMNTEAFF | TGTGCCAGCAGGTCATCTCACAGCCAGATGAACACTGAAGCTTTCTTT | TRBV27 | NA | 16 | NA | TRBJ1-1
CASSDSERSTDTQYF | TGTGCCAGCAGTGACAGTGAGCGGTCCACAGATACGCAGTATTTT | TRBV6-4 | NA | 15 | NA | TRBJ2-3
CSVEDRGTSGWSSSYNEQFF | TGCAGCGTTGAAGATCGGGGGACTAGCGGATGGTCGAGCTCCTACAATGAGCAGTTCTTC | TRBV29-1 | NA | 20 | TRBD2 | TRBJ2-1
CASSQGRVTNEKLFF | TGCGCCAGCAGCCAAGGGAGGGTTACTAATGAAAAACTGTTTTTT | TRBV4-1 | few | 15 | NA | TRBJ1-4
CATSRGGGEYEKLFF | TGTGCCACCAGCAGAGGCGGTGGGGAGTATGAAAAACTGTTTTTT | TRBV15 | few | 15 | NA | TRBJ1-4
CASSEAPGQGNTGELFF | TGTGCCAGCAGTGAAGCCCCGGGACAGGGGAACACCGGGGAGCTGTTTTTT | TRBV2 | NA | 17 | TRBD1 | TRBJ2-2
CASSVGHVLPGELFF | TGTGCCAGCAGCGTAGGACACGTCCTTCCGGGGGAGCTGTTTTTT | TRBV9 | few | 15 | NA | TRBJ2-2
CASSPRLARETQYF | TGTGCCAGCAGCCCTCGACTAGCGAGGGAGACCCAGTACTTC | TRBV9 | NA | 14 | TRBD2 | TRBJ2-5
CASSLQEGYTEAFF | TGTGCCAGCAGCTTACAGGAGGGGTACACTGAAGCTTTCTTT | TRBV5-5 | few | 14 | NA | TRBJ1-1
CASQSDRNNEKLFF | TGTGCCAGCCAATCTGACAGGAATAATGAAAAACTGTTTTTT | TRBV19 | few | 14 | NA | TRBJ1-4
CASSLNIIRGLYF | TGTGCCAGCAGCTTAAATATCATAAGGGGGCTGTACTTC | TRBV7-8 | few | 13 | TRBD1 | TRBJ2-7
CASSSPVRGNEKLFF | TGTGCCAGCAGCTCCCCGGTAAGGGGGAATGAAAAACTGTTTTTT | TRBV5-6 | NA | 15 | NA | TRBJ1-4
CASTASGGENTGELFF | TGTGCCAGCACCGCCTCAGGGGGAGAGAACACCGGGGAGCTGTTTTTT | TRBV7-8 | few | 16 | TRBD1 | TRBJ2-2